The source of this T cell receptor (beta chain) is a study of OX40 agonist ivuxolimab in advanced cancers. Study-wide background: All patients had ivuxolimab intravenously every 2 weeks at 0.01 to 10 mg/kg. Regarding the study as a whole: There was clonal expansion of CD4+ and CD8+ blood T cells by week 6 at 0.1 to 3.0 mg/kg.

Using immunoSEQ multiplex PCR, the repertoire was profiled, and TCRdb retains in-frame clones only, with some absent. The sample lists over 20,000 clones; approximately 80% were seen once. As for this clone: Its target is unknown.

This CDR3 has 16 residues. Germline CDR1 and CDR2: MGHRA and YSYEKL. Trimming took off 1 base at V and 1 base at J, with 13 bases between the two ends. The TCR comes from an adult with an advanced solid tumor such as melanoma, head and neck, liver or kidney cancer. The sequences come from CD4+ or CD8+ T cells sorted from blood, collected in a trial of the OX40 agonist ivuxolimab. The chain joins TRBV4-1 to TRBJ2-5, with D possibly TRBD1 on 5 matching bases. This CDR3 is CASSQVGQESQETQYF. CDR3 coding DNA: TGCGCCAGCAGCCAAGTCGGACAAGAGTCCCAAGAGACCCAGTACTTC.